Listed below are T cell receptor beta chains from one sample, sequenced in a study of blood T cell repertoires in COVID-19. Sequencing was performed with immunoSEQ multiplex PCR; in TCRdb, only in-frame clones are kept and a portion is missing. The sample yields about 310,000 clones, approximately 81% seen once. Input material: PBMCs or T cells enriched from blood (not recorded which). Every receptor here comes from a woman in her thirties who had been exposed to COVID-19. Each CDR3 is given with its conserved first and last residue. Each record gives: J gene, clone size, D gene, CDR3 length, V gene, CDR3 protein, CDR3 DNA. D genes are given only for firm matches. Clone size is given for some rows only: seen once, a few or many times, or a class if the clone is expanded.

>TRBJ2-1|-|TRBD2|15|TRBV4-1
CASSQAGTSANEQFF
TGCGCCAGCAGCCAAGCCGGGACTAGTGCCAATGAGCAGTTCTTC
>TRBJ1-5|-|-|12|TRBV2
CASGRQNQPQHF
TGTGCCAGCGGCAGACAGAATCAGCCCCAGCATTTT
>TRBJ1-1|-|-|13|TRBV5-1
CASSLEQVAEAFF
TGCGCCAGCAGCTTAGAACAGGTAGCTGAAGCTTTCTTT
>TRBJ2-4|-|TRBD2|14|TRBV7-2
CASSLGLARNIQYF
TGTGCCAGCAGCCTGGGACTAGCGAGAAACATTCAGTACTTC
>TRBJ2-7|-|-|15|TRBV7-9
CASSLVGRHPYEQYF
TGTGCCAGCAGCTTAGTGGGCAGGCATCCCTACGAGCAGTACTTC
>TRBJ2-5|few|-|14|TRBV7-2
CASSLSSGRETQYF
TGTGCCAGCAGCTTAAGCTCGGGGAGGGAGACCCAGTACTTC
>TRBJ1-2|few|-|17|TRBV14
CASSVRDTFEGLYGYTF
TGTGCCAGCAGCGTACGGGACACCTTCGAAGGTCTATATGGCTACACCTTC
>TRBJ2-2|-|-|13|TRBV11-2
CASSLQDTGELFF
TGTGCCAGCAGCCTACAGGACACCGGGGAGCTGTTTTTT
>TRBJ1-2|many|-|15|TRBV4-1
CASSQQQKSGYGYTF
TGCGCCAGCAGCCAACAACAGAAGAGCGGCTATGGCTACACCTTC
>TRBJ2-1|-|-|13|TRBV30
CAWSVRGYNEQFF
TGTGCCTGGAGTGTACGCGGGTACAATGAGCAGTTCTTC
>TRBJ1-1|few|-|14|TRBV5-1
CASSLAQGNTEAFF
TGCGCCAGCAGCTTGGCACAGGGAAACACTGAAGCTTTCTTT
>TRBJ2-3|-|-|14|TRBV7-2
CASSFWLSTDTQYF
TGTGCCAGCAGCTTCTGGCTTAGCACAGATACGCAGTATTTT
>TRBJ1-3|-|-|15|TRBV5-1
CASSPTGETGNTIYF
TGCGCCAGCAGCCCGACGGGGGAGACTGGAAACACCATATATTTT
>TRBJ2-4|-|-|14|TRBV30
CAWSQGHGENIQYF
TGTGCCTGGAGTCAGGGACACGGAGAAAACATTCAGTACTTC
>TRBJ1-5|-|TRBD1|14|TRBV6-5
CASSSGQGSRPQHF
TGTGCCAGCAGTTCGGGACAGGGTTCAAGGCCCCAGCATTTT
>TRBJ2-4|-|-|13|TRBV9
CASSDKEANIQYF
TGTGCCAGCAGCGATAAGGAGGCAAACATTCAGTACTTC
>TRBJ1-2|-|-|14|TRBV7-9
CASSVLTVKEGYTF
TGTGCCAGCAGCGTTTTAACCGTGAAGGAGGGCTACACCTTC
>TRBJ1-5|-|TRBD1|21|TRBV9
CASSVDYEDGTGEKSNQPQHF
TGTGCCAGCAGCGTAGATTACGAAGATGGGACAGGGGAGAAAAGCAATCAGCCCCAGCATTTT
>TRBJ2-7|-|-|15|TRBV7-6
CASSSWGASSYEQYF
TGTGCCAGCAGCTCGTGGGGCGCCAGCTCCTACGAGCAGTACTTC
>TRBJ1-4|-|TRBD1|15|TRBV10-3
CAISAGTGEGEKLFF
TGTGCCATCAGTGCGGGGACAGGCGAAGGGGAAAAACTGTTTTTT